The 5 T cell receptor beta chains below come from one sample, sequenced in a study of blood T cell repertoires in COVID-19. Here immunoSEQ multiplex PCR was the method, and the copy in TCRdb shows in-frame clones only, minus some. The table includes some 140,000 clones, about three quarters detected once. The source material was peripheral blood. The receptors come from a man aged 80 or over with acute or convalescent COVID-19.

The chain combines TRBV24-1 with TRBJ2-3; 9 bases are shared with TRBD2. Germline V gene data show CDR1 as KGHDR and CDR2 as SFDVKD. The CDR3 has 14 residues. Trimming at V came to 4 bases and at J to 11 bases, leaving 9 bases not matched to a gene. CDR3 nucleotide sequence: TGTGCCACCAGTGACCGGACTAGCGAGTGGGAGCAGTATTTT. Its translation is CATSDRTSEWEQYF.

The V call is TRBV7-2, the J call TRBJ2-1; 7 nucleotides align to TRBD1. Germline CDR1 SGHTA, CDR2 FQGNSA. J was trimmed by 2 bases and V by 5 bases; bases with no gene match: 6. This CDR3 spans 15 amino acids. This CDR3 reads CASSRDRDAYNEQFF. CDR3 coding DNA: TGTGCCAGCAGCCGCGACAGGGATGCCTACAATGAGCAGTTCTTC.

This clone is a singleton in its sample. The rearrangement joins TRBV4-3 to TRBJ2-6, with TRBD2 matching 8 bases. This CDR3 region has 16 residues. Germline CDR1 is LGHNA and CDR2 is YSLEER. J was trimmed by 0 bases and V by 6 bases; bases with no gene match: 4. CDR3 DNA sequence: TGCGCCAGCAGTCCCGGGGGGGCCTCTGGGGCCAACGTCCTGACTTTC. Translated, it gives CASSPGGASGANVLTF.

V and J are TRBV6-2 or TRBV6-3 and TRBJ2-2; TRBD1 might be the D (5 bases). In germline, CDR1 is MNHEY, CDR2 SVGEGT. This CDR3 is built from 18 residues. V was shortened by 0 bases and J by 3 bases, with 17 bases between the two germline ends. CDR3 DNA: TGTGCCAGCAGTTACTCTTCCGCCGCTTTCAGGGACACCGGGGAGCTGTTTTTT. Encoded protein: CASSYSSAAFRDTGELFF.

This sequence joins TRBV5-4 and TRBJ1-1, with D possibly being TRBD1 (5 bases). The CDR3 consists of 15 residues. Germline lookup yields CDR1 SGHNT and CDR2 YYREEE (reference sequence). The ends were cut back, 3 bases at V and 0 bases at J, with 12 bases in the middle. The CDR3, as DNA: TGTGCCAGCAGCTCCGGAGGGGTCATGAACACTGAAGCTTTCTTT. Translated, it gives CASSSGGVMNTEAFF. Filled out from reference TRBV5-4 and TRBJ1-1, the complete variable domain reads ETGVTQSPTHLIKTRGQQVTLRCSSQSGHNTVSWYQQALGQGPQFIFQYYREEENGRGNFPPRFSGLQFPNYSSELNVNALELDDSALYLCASSSGGVMNTEAFFGQGTRLTVV.